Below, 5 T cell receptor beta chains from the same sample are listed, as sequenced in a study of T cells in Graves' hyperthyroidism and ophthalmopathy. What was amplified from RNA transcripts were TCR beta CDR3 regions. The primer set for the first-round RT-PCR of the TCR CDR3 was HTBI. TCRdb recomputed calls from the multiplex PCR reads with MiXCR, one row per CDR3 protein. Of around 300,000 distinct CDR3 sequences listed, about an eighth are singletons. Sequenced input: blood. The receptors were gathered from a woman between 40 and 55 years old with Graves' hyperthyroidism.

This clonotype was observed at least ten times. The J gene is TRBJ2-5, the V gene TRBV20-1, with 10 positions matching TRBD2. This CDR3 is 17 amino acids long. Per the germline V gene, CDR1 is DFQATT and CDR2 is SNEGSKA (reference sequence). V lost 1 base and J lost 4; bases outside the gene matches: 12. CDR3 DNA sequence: TGCAGTGCTAGAGGGGCAGCGGGAGGGCTATTAGGAGAGACCCAGTACTTC. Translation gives CSARGAAGGLLGETQYF.

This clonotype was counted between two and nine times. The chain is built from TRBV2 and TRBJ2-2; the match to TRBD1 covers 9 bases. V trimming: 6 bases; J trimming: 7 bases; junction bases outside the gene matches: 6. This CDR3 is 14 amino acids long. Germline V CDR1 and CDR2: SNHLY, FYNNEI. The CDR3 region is CASRPDRGGGELFF. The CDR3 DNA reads TGTGCCAGCAGGCCGGACAGGGGAGGCGGGGAGCTGTTTTTT.

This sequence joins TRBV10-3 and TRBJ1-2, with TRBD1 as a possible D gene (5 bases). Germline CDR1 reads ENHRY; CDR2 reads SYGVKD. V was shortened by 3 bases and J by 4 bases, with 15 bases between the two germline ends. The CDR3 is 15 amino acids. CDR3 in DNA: TGTGCCATCAGTGACAAGGGGAGGGTGAGCTATGGCTACACCTTC. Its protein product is CAISDKGRVSYGYTF.

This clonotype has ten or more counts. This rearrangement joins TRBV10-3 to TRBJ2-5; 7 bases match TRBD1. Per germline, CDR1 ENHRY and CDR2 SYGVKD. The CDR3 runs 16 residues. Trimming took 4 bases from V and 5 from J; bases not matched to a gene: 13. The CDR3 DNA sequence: TGTGCCATCAGTGCGTCTGTAGGGGGCGGGTGGGAGACCCAGTACTTC. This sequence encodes CAISASVGGGWETQYF.

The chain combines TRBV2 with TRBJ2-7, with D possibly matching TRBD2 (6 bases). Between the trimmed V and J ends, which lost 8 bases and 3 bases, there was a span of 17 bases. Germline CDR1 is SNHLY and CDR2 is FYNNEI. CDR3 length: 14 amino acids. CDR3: CASAAGTSIYEQYF. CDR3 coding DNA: TGTGCCAGCGCTGCCGGGACTTCTATCTACGAGCAGTACTTC. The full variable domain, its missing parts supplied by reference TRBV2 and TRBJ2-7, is EPEVTQTPSHQVTQMGQEVILRCVPISNHLYFYWYRQILGQKVEFLVSFYNNEISEKSEIFDDQFSVERPDGSNFTLKIRSTKLEDSAMYFCASAAGTSIYEQYFGPGTRLTVT.